The clone carrying this T cell receptor beta chain was found once. Its antigen is not known. This entry is derived from a study of T cell responses to AZD1222 COVID-19 vaccine. Here immunoSEQ multiplex PCR was the method, and the copy in TCRdb shows in-frame clones only, minus some. The sample includes some 150,000 clones, 85% to 95% seen only once; the top ten take 1.5% to 2%. The CDR3 sequence is 14 residues long. V was cut by 3 bases and J by 0 bases, with 7 bases left in between. The V gene's germline CDR1 is SGHRS and CDR2 YFSETQ. General observations from the study: Spike-specific TCRs gained breadth and depth after people received two AZD1222 doses. It should be noted that donors were predominantly white British and more often female, and clonal diversity was possibly underestimated. Regions 160-218 and 743-854 held dominance among vaccine-associated CD4 TCRs, which spanned spike.

The sequence was obtained from an adult in good health. The gene calls are TRBV5-1 and TRBJ2-1; D call uncertain. The sequences come from peripheral blood, collected on day 0 of AZD1222 vaccination. For the CDR3, the DNA is TGCGCCAGCAGCTCCGATAGCTCCTACAATGAGCAGTTCTTC. It encodes CASSSDSSYNEQFF.